What follows are 30 T cell receptor beta chains derived from one specimen sequenced in a study of blood T cell repertoires in COVID-19. Assay: immunoSEQ multiplex PCR; the TCRdb copy retains only in-frame clones and omits some. The table records 200,000 to 300,000 clones, approximately 83% of them present only once. Sequenced: peripheral blood. These receptors were obtained from an elderly man with acute or convalescent COVID-19.

In its sample, this clone was seen a few times. CDR3 residues: CASSQARLAGTYEQYF. CDR3 sequence (DNA): TGTGCCAGCAGCCAAGCGAGACTAGCGGGTACCTACGAGCAGTACTTC. V and J are TRBV3-1 (or the pseudogene TRBV3-2) and TRBJ2-7; 10 nucleotides align to TRBD2. J gave up 2 bases and V 1 base, and 5 bases lay outside the gene matches. In germline, CDR1 is LGHDT, CDR2 YNNKEL (reference sequence). The CDR3 consists of 16 residues.

V gene TRBV7-6 combines with J gene TRBJ2-7, with a weak D call TRBD2 (7 bases). CDR3 length: 15 residues. V lost 4 bases and J 3 bases, leaving 16 bases between the germline ends. Per the germline V gene, CDR1 is SGHVS and CDR2 is FNYEAQ. The CDR3 nucleotides read TGTGCCAGCAGCTCCTACGGGGGGCGCGGCTACGAGCAGTACTTC. This codes for CASSSYGGRGYEQYF.

This rearrangement joins TRBV19 to TRBJ2-7; 7 bases line up with TRBD1. Looked up from germline, CDR1 is LNHDA and CDR2 is SQIVND (reference sequence). The length of the CDR3 is 15 residues. The junction had 13 bases not matched to a gene; V was cut back by 6 bases and J by 5 bases. The CDR3 loop is CASRRGPSLGDEQYF. CDR3 sequence (DNA): TGTGCCAGTAGGAGGGGGCCCTCCCTAGGCGACGAGCAGTACTTC.

The chain joins TRBV5-4 to TRBJ2-7; D is ambiguous. This CDR3 is 14 amino acids long. Trimming took off 0 bases at V and 2 bases at J, with 9 bases between the two ends. Looked up from germline, CDR1 is SGHNT and CDR2 is YYREEE (reference sequence). The DNA of the CDR3 is TGTGCCAGCAGCTTGGACGGCGGAGCCTACGAGCAGTACTTC. Translating gives CASSLDGGAYEQYF.

The V call is TRBV6-5, the J call TRBJ2-7; TRBD1 aligns across 9 bases. The CDR3 runs to 16 residues. The germline V gene encodes CDR1 MNHEY and CDR2 SVGAGI. With 0 bases clipped from V and 6 bases from J, the junction kept 9 bases outside the gene matches. CDR3 sequence (DNA): TGTGCCAGCAGTTACTCGAGAGGGACAGGGAGTAGCGAGCAGTACTTC. Its translation is CASSYSRGTGSSEQYF.

This chain connects TRBV7-3 to TRBJ2-7, with a weak D call TRBD2 (6 bases). The length of the CDR3 is 14 residues. CDR1 and CDR2 (germline): SGHTA, FQGTGA. Deletions cut 0 bases from V and 5 bases from J, with 11 bases between. CDR3 protein: CASSLTRASDEQYF. In DNA, the CDR3 is TGTGCCAGCAGCTTAACACGGGCTAGCGACGAGCAGTACTTC.

The V gene is TRBV6-6, the J gene TRBJ1-2; D is uncertain. From germline, CDR1 is MNHNY and CDR2 SVGAGI (reference sequence). The V and J ends lost 6 bases and 8 bases respectively, with 22 bases between them. The CDR3 has 15 amino acids. CDR3 residues: CASSSPPGSYSGYTF. The CDR3 DNA follows: TGTGCCAGCAGCTCACCTCCGGGTTCTTACTCGGGCTACACCTTC.

This clone has a single count. This rearrangement joins TRBV6-5 to TRBJ1-1; D is perhaps TRBD1 (6 bases). CDR1 and CDR2 from the germline V gene are MNHEY and SVGAGI. The CDR3 consists of 13 residues. V was cut by 11 bases and J by 0 bases, with 13 bases left in between. The CDR3 DNA reads as TGTGCCGCGGGCAGGGGTTTGAACACTGAAGCTTTCTTT. This gives the protein CAAGRGLNTEAFF.

This clone came up once. This rearrangement joins TRBV19 to TRBJ2-7; possibly TRBD2 for D (6 bases). V was trimmed by 6 bases and J by 6 bases, leaving 21 bases between them. The CDR3 loop spans 15 amino acids. The germline V gene has CDR1 LNHDA and CDR2 SQIVND (reference sequence). The CDR3 nucleotides are TGTGCCAGTAGAGACCAGCAGGGCGGGATATTCGAGCAGTACTTC. It encodes CASRDQQGGIFEQYF.

V gene TRBV6-5 combines with J gene TRBJ2-1, with 9 nucleotides matching TRBD2. CDR1 and CDR2 (germline): MNHEY, SVGAGI. The junction had 2 bases not matched to a gene; V was cut back by 4 bases and J by 4 bases. This CDR3 spans 14 amino acids. Here the CDR3 reads CASSLAGAYNEQFF. As DNA, the CDR3 is TGTGCCAGCAGTTTAGCGGGAGCATACAATGAGCAGTTCTTC.

The chain links TRBV24-1 to TRBJ2-7; 10 nucleotides agree with TRBD2. The CDR3 spans 17 residues. Per germline, CDR1 KGHDR and CDR2 SFDVKD. The ends lost 3 bases at V and 2 bases at J; junction bases unmatched: 9. The CDR3 is CATSDQREGALPYEQYF. In DNA form, the CDR3 reads TGTGCCACCAGTGATCAGCGGGAGGGGGCCCTACCCTACGAGCAGTACTTC.

The chain combines TRBV24-1 with TRBJ1-2; 7 nucleotides agree with TRBD1. The CDR3 extends over 14 amino acids. CDR1 KGHDR and CDR2 SFDVKD come from the germline V gene. V gave up 5 bases and J gave up 7 bases; unmatched junction bases: 9. The CDR3 reads CATSAMGQKGGYTF. The CDR3 nucleotides read TGTGCCACCAGTGCTATGGGACAGAAAGGTGGCTACACCTTC.

CDR3 region: CASSVEGYRSQHF. In nucleotides, the CDR3 is TGTGCCAGCAGTGTGGAGGGGTATAGGTCCCAGCATTTT. The chain has TRBV2 and TRBJ1-5; perhaps TRBD1 as D (5 bases). The CDR3 consists of 13 residues. The V and J ends lost 4 bases and 11 bases respectively, with 15 bases between them. The germline CDR1 and CDR2 sequences are SNHLY and FYNNEI. Filled out from reference TRBV2 and TRBJ1-5, the complete variable domain reads EPEVTQTPSHQVTQMGQEVILRCVPISNHLYFYWYRQILGQKVEFLVSFYNNEISEKSEIFDDQFSVERPDGSNFTLKIRSTKLEDSAMYFCASSVEGYRSQHFGDGTRLSIL.

This clone was counted between two and nine times. The chain uses TRBV12-3 or TRBV12-4 and TRBJ1-5; D gene ambiguous. CDR3 length: 13 residues. Trimming left V 6 bases short and J 2 bases short, with 8 bases between. The CDR3 sequence: CASRYMGNQPQHF. CDR3 coding DNA: TGTGCCAGCAGATACATGGGCAATCAGCCCCAGCATTTT.

The chain couples TRBV4-2 to TRBJ2-1, with TRBD2 as a possible D gene (5 bases). Deletions cut 0 bases from V and 0 bases from J, with 15 bases between. Germline assignment: CDR1 LGHNA and CDR2 YNFKEQ. The CDR3 length is 18 residues. The CDR3 reads CASSQEGATGSSYNEQFF. For the CDR3, the DNA is TGTGCCAGCAGCCAAGAGGGAGCGACGGGCAGCTCCTACAATGAGCAGTTCTTC.

The V gene is TRBV4-1, the J gene TRBJ2-1; a possible D gene is TRBD2 (5 bases). CDR3 length equals 15 residues. The germline CDR1 and CDR2 sequences are MGHRA and YSYEKL. V gave up 1 base and J gave up 0 bases, with 7 bases separating them. The CDR3 DNA reads TGCGCCAGCAGCCAAGCGGGGAACTCCTACAATGAGCAGTTCTTC. Translation gives CASSQAGNSYNEQFF.

This clone was recorded only once. This chain uses TRBV19 with TRBJ1-1; 7 nucleotides match TRBD1. This CDR3 comprises 15 residues. V lost 2 bases and J lost 7; bases outside the gene matches: 10. Germline CDR1 is LNHDA and CDR2 is SQIVND (reference sequence). CDR3 DNA: TGTGCCAGTAGTATAATAAGGGCAGGGGGTGGTGAAGCTTTCTTT. Protein product: CASSIIRAGGGEAFF.

This chain links TRBV7-2 with TRBJ2-1; D gene ambiguous. Deletions cut 5 bases from V and 0 bases from J, with 8 bases between. Germline values: CDR1 SGHTA, CDR2 FQGNSA. The CDR3 runs 14 residues. The CDR3 protein is CASSPPGSYNEQFF. CDR3 nucleotide sequence: TGTGCCAGCAGCCCCCCCGGCTCCTACAATGAGCAGTTCTTC. The whole variable domain, filled in from reference TRBV7-2 and TRBJ2-1, reads GAGVSQSPSNKVTEKGKDVELRCDPISGHTALYWYRQSLGQGLEFLIYFQGNSAPDKSGLPSDRFSAERTGGSVSTLTIQRTQQEDSAVYLCASSPPGSYNEQFFGPGTRLTVL.

The chain links TRBV10-3 to TRBJ2-7, with 9 bases identical to TRBD1. Germline-derived CDR1 and CDR2 are ENHRY and SYGVKD. CDR3 length: 15 amino acids. V was clipped by 3 bases and J by 3 bases; unmatched bases: 6. DNA of the CDR3: TGTGCCATCAGTGACCCGGGACAGGGCGTCTACGAGCAGTACTTC. This codes for CAISDPGQGVYEQYF.

CDR3 protein: CASSLQSNTGELFF. DNA of the CDR3: TGTGCCAGCTCACTCCAGTCGAACACCGGGGAGCTGTTTTTT. The J gene is TRBJ2-2, the V gene TRBV18, with D unclear. This CDR3 comprises 14 residues. The germline gives CDR1 KGHSH, CDR2 LQKENI. Trimming left V 4 bases short and J 0 bases short, with 6 bases between.

This clone is a singleton in its sample. The gene calls are TRBV18 and TRBJ2-7, with 8 bases matching TRBD2. V dropped 3 bases and J dropped 5; count of bases not matched to a gene: 12. Germline V gene data show CDR1 as KGHSH and CDR2 as LQKENI. The CDR3 runs to 16 residues. The CDR3: CASSPRFSSGSNEQYF. CDR3 coding DNA: TGTGCCAGCTCACCCCGGTTTTCTAGCGGGTCCAACGAGCAGTACTTC.

The chain joins TRBV4-2 to TRBJ2-5; D gene uncertain. The CDR3 is 14 amino acids. CDR1 is LGHNA, CDR2 YNFKEQ, per germline. V lost 0 bases to trimming and J lost 3 bases, with 8 bases between them. This CDR3 is CASSQEAVKETQYF. Written as DNA, the CDR3 is TGTGCCAGCAGCCAAGAGGCAGTCAAAGAGACCCAGTACTTC.

The count of this clone is one. This chain joins TRBV29-1 and TRBJ2-5; D may be TRBD2 (6 bases). The ends were cut back, 0 bases at V and 5 bases at J, with 10 bases in the middle. The CDR3 runs to 13 residues. Germline CDR1 is SQVTM and CDR2 is ANQGSEA. CDR3 in amino acids: CSVEEGLRETQYF. CDR3 coding DNA: TGCAGCGTTGAAGAGGGACTGCGGGAGACCCAGTACTTC.

J is TRBJ2-3 and V is TRBV5-6, with D possibly TRBD2 on 5 matching bases. This CDR3 region has 16 residues. Germline V gives CDR1 SGHDT, CDR2 YYEEEE. The V gene lost 0 bases and the J gene lost 2 bases, with 13 bases spanning the gap. The chain's CDR3 is CASSLVTGSSTDTQYF. The CDR3 region has the DNA TGTGCCAGCAGCTTGGTAACGGGGTCCTCCACAGATACGCAGTATTTT.

The table lists this clone with a few counts. The rearrangement joins TRBV7-2 to TRBJ2-7; D is unresolved. CDR3 length: 13 amino acids. From germline, CDR1 is SGHTA and CDR2 FQGNSA. Trimming pared 5 bases from V and 6 bases from J, leaving 14 bases between. The CDR3 bases are TGTGCCAGCAGCCCCGGGTCGATTGCCGAGCAGTACTTC. Translated: CASSPGSIAEQYF.

This chain joins TRBV5-1 and TRBJ1-2, with TRBD1 matching over 11 bases. The CDR3 contains 15 residues. CDR1 is SGHRS and CDR2 is YFSETQ in the germline V gene. The V gene end was trimmed by 0 bases and the J gene end by 8 bases; junction bases not matched to a gene: 6. For the CDR3, the DNA is TGCGCCAGCAGCTTGGTTGGGACAGGGGGTCAGGGCTACACCTTC. It is translated as CASSLVGTGGQGYTF.

The chain couples TRBV6-1 to TRBJ1-4; D is undetermined. V was pared by 1 base and J by 8 bases, with 17 bases between. The CDR3 extends over 16 amino acids. Germline V gene sequence: CDR1 MNHNS, CDR2 SASEGT. CDR3 loop: CASSEGFGKGAEKLFF. In nucleotides, the CDR3 is TGTGCCAGCAGTGAAGGGTTCGGAAAGGGAGCGGAAAAACTGTTTTTT.

Written as DNA, the CDR3 is TGCAGTGCTAGTGCGGTGAACACTGAAGCTTTCTTT. Its protein is CSASAVNTEAFF. The rearrangement uses TRBV20-1 and TRBJ1-1; no definite D call. The germline CDR1 and CDR2 sequences are DFQATT and SNEGSKA (reference sequence). Trimming cost V 3 bases and J 0 bases, with 5 bases left between them. This CDR3 is 12 amino acids long.

In its sample, this clone was seen once. The V gene is TRBV19, the J gene TRBJ1-1; 7 nucleotides line up with TRBD1. Germline-derived CDR1 and CDR2 are LNHDA and SQIVND (reference sequence). V shed 4 bases and J 1 base; nucleotides not matched to a gene: 3. The CDR3 is 14 residues long. CDR3 in DNA: TGTGCCAGTAGTACCAGGGACAGGAACACTGAAGCTTTCTTT. It specifies CASSTRDRNTEAFF.

This clone was observed a handful of times. This rearrangement joins TRBV4-1 to TRBJ1-4, with a possible D match to TRBD1 (5 bases). Germline CDR1 is MGHRA and CDR2 is YSYEKL. V was trimmed by 3 bases and J by 5 bases, leaving 13 bases between them. This CDR3 spans 15 amino acids. The CDR3 DNA is TGCGCCAGCAGCCAGCAGGGCGCCTCGAATGAAAAACTGTTTTTT. Its translation is CASSQQGASNEKLFF.